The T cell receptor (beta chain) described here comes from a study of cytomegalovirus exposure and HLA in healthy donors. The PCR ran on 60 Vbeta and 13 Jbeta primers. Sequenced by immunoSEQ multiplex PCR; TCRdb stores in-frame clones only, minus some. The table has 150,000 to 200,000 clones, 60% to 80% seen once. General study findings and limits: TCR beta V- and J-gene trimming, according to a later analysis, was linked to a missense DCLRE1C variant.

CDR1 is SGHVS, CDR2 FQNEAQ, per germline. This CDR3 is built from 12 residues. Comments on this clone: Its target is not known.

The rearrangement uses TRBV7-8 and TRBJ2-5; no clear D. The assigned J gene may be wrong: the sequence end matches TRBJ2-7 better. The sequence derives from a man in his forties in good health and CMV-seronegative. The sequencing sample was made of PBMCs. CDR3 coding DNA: TGTGCCAGCAGCTTCTCGGACTACGAGCAGTACTTC. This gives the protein CASSFSDYEQYF.